The 5 T cell receptor beta chains below come from one sample, sequenced in a study of T cell repertoires in cytomegalovirus infection. One entry per CDR3 protein results from TCRdb running MiXCR on the reads. The sample consists of some 350,000 distinct CDR3 sequences, roughly a third of them appearing once. No antigens are known for them. Sequencing was performed on cultured PBMCs, taken from culture after CMV antigen stimulation. These receptors were obtained from a human donor in good health (CMV status not recorded). Some clones in this sample may be carry-over from other donors' samples.

J is TRBJ1-4 and V is TRBV7-9; no definite D call. The CDR3 runs to 15 residues. Germline CDR1 is SEHNR and CDR2 is FQNEAQ (reference sequence). With 2 bases removed from V and 8 bases from J, the gap between germline ends came to 15 bases. The chain's CDR3 is CASSLKEEGWEKLFF. In nucleotides, the CDR3 is TGTGCCAGCAGCTTAAAGGAGGAAGGATGGGAAAAACTGTTTTTT.

This clonotype was detected many times. The chain joins TRBV28 to TRBJ2-7, with D hard to call. This CDR3 contains 14 residues. V was clipped by 7 bases and J by 2 bases, with 15 bases between them. Per the germline V gene, CDR1 is MDHEN and CDR2 is SYDVKM. CDR3 bases: TGTGCCAGCACCCCAAGCAGGAATACCTACGAGCAGTACTTC. Its protein is CASTPSRNTYEQYF.

This clonotype has ten or more counts. The chain is built from TRBV7-2 and TRBJ2-3, with 8 bases aligning to TRBD2. From germline, CDR1 is SGHTA and CDR2 FQGNSA. The CDR3 contains 14 residues. With 5 bases clipped from V and 5 bases from J, the junction kept 6 bases outside the gene matches. CDR3 coding DNA: TGTGCCAGCAGCAAAGCGGGAGCCGTAGATACGCAGTATTTT. Translation: CASSKAGAVDTQYF.

The chain joins TRBV6-2 or TRBV6-3 to TRBJ2-1; D gene uncertain. Trimming took off 5 bases at V and 6 bases at J, with 17 bases between the two ends. The CDR3 totals 15 residues. CDR1 is MNHEY, CDR2 SVGEGT, per germline. The CDR3 DNA sequence: TGTGCCAGCAGTCCGGACCCCAAACAGACCAATGAGCAGTTCTTC. Translating it yields CASSPDPKQTNEQFF.

In its sample, this clonotype was seen a few times. The CDR3 sequence: CASSRDPAEQYV. The CDR3 DNA is TGTGCCAGCAGCAGGGATCCCGCCGAGCAGTACGTC. The rearrangement uses TRBV7-9 and TRBJ2-7; no clear D. The CDR3 is 12 residues long. The V and J ends lost 5 bases and 6 bases respectively, with 11 bases between them. Per germline, CDR1 SEHNR and CDR2 FQNEAQ (reference sequence).